This TCR beta chain emerged from a study of cytomegalovirus exposure and HLA in healthy donors. As concerns this clone: The antigen remains unidentified.

The PCR employed 60 Vbeta primers together with 13 Jbeta primers. This table comes from immunoSEQ multiplex PCR, and its TCRdb copy is limited to in-frame clones, with some not included. This sample carries over 65,000 clones, around 75% of them seen once, and the ten largest clones take about 8%. CDR3 length: 18 residues. CDR1 is SNHLY, CDR2 FYNNEI, per germline. The V and J ends lost 5 bases and 6 bases, in that order; junction bases with no gene match: 17. Findings and caveats of the study: Likely technical artifact: a cluster of highly shared sequence variants. Being productive about 87% or about 30% of the time was typical of most TCR beta V segments in an earlier analysis. CMV antigen specificity of a few CMV-associated chains was confirmed in vitro.

Source material: PBMCs. This clonotype was sampled from a man between 60 and 75 years old in good health and CMV-seropositive. The chain recombines TRBV2 with TRBJ2-2; 8 bases are a match to TRBD1. The CDR3 coding sequence is TGTGCCAGCAGTCGACAGGGGCCTACTAGCAAGGGCGCCGGGGAGCTGTTTTTT. Its protein product is CASSRQGPTSKGAGELFF.